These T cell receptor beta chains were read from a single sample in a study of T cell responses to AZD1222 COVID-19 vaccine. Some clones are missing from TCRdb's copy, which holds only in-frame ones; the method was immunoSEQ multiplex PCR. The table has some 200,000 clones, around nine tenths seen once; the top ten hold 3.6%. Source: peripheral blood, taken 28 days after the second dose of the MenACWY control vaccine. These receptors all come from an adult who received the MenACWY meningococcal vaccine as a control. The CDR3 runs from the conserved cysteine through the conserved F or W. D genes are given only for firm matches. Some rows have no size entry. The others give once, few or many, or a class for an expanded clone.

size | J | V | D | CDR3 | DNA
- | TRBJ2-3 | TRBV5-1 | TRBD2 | CASSLRAGGDTDTQYF | TGCGCCAGCAGCTTGAGGGCGGGAGGGGACACAGATACGCAGTATTTT
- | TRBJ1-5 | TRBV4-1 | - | CASSQESQGKPQHF | TGCGCCAGCAGCCAAGAGAGCCAAGGGAAGCCCCAGCATTTT
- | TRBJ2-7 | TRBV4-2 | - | CASSQDPQAGSSYEQYF | TGTGCCAGCAGCCAAGATCCTCAAGCCGGCAGCTCCTACGAGCAGTACTTC
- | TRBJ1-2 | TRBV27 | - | CASSLSSRGAYGYTF | TGTGCCAGCAGTTTAAGTAGCAGGGGTGCCTATGGCTACACCTTC
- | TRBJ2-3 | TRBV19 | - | CASSIGAGSTDTQYF | TGTGCCAGTAGTATTGGGGCGGGGAGCACAGATACGCAGTATTTT
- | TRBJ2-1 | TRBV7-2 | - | CASSLGGSHNEQFF | TGTGCCAGCAGCTTGGGAGGATCCCACAATGAGCAGTTCTTC
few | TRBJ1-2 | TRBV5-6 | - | CASSFMVAGYGYTF | TGTGCCAGCAGCTTTATGGTGGCCGGCTATGGCTACACCTTC
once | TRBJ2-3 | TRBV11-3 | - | CASSSLFSKRAQYF | TGTGCCAGCAGCTCCCTCTTTAGCAAGCGGGCGCAGTATTTT
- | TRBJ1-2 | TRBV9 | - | CASSAGARTGLNYGYTF | TGTGCCAGCAGCGCTGGGGCCAGGACCGGCTTAAACTATGGCTACACCTTC
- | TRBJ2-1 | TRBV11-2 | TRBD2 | CASSSRLAGNYNEQFF | TGTGCCAGCAGCTCCAGACTAGCGGGAAACTACAATGAGCAGTTCTTC
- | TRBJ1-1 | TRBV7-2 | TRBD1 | CASNRQGPNTEAFF | TGTGCCAGCAATAGACAGGGCCCTAACACTGAAGCTTTCTTT
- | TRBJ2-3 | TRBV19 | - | CASSLGTGDTQYF | TGTGCCAGTAGTTTGGGGACTGGAGATACGCAGTATTTT
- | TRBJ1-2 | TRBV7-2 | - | CASSLAQRTDYGYTF | TGTGCCAGCAGCTTAGCACAAAGGACGGACTATGGCTACACCTTC
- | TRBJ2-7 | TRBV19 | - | CASSIPGRGSGNEQYF | TGTGCCAGTAGTATACCAGGACGGGGATCGGGAAACGAGCAGTACTTC
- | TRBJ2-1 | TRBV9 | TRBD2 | CASSVGTSGRGSYNEQFF | TGTGCCAGCAGCGTGGGGACTAGCGGGAGGGGATCCTACAATGAGCAGTTCTTC
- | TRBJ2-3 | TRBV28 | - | CASRWGDTQYF | TGTGCCAGCAGGTGGGGTGATACGCAGTATTTT
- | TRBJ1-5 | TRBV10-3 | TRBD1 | CAISPRTGDVDQPQHF | TGTGCCATCAGTCCTCGGACAGGGGATGTGGATCAGCCCCAGCATTTT
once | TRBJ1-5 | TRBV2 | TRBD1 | CASTKGTGDQPQHF | TGTGCCAGCACTAAAGGGACAGGGGATCAGCCCCAGCATTTT
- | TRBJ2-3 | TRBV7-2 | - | CASSLALWGPDTQYF | TGTGCCAGCAGCTTAGCGCTGTGGGGGCCAGATACGCAGTATTTT
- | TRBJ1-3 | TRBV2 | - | CASSAGRYSGNTIYF | TGTGCCAGCAGTGCCGGACGGTACTCTGGAAACACCATATATTTT
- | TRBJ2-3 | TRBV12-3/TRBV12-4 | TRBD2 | CASSSAGSTYF | TGTGCCAGCAGTTCAGCGGGATCTACGTATTTT
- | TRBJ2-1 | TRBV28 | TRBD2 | CATTSSGRESSYNEQFF | TGTGCCACCACCTCATCGGGGAGGGAAAGCTCCTACAATGAGCAGTTCTTC
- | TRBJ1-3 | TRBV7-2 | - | CASRLTVSGNTIYF | TGTGCCAGCAGATTGACAGTCTCTGGAAACACCATATATTTT
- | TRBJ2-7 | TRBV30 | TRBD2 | CAWSPRLAGVVGEQYF | TGTGCCTGGAGTCCGCGACTAGCGGGAGTGGTGGGCGAGCAGTACTTC
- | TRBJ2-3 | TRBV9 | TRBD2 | CASSATGTSGTDTQYF | TGTGCCAGCAGCGCCACCGGGACTAGCGGCACAGATACGCAGTATTTT
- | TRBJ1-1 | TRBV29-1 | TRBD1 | CSVSRDRGNEAFF | TGCAGCGTCTCCCGGGACAGGGGGAATGAAGCTTTCTTT
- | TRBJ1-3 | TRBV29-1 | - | CSVETGRSSGNTIYF | TGCAGCGTTGAAACGGGACGGAGCTCTGGAAACACCATATATTTT